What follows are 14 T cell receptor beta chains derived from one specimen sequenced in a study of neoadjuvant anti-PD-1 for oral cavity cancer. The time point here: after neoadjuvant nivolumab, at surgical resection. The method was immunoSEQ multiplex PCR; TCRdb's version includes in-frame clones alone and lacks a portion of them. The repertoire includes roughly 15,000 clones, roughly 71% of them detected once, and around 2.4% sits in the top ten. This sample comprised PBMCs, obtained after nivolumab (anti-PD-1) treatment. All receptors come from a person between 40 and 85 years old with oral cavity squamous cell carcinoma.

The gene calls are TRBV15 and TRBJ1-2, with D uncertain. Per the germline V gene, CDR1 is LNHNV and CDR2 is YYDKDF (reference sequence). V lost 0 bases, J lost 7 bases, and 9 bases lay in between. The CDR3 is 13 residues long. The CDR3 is CATSRDRGVGYTF. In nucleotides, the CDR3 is TGTGCCACCAGCAGAGATCGGGGTGTTGGCTACACCTTC.

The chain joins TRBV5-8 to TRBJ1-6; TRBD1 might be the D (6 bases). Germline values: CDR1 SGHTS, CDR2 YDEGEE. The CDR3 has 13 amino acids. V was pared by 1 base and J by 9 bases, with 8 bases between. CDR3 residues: CASSLTGISPLHF. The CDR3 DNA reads TGTGCCAGCAGCTTGACAGGGATTTCACCCCTCCACTTT.

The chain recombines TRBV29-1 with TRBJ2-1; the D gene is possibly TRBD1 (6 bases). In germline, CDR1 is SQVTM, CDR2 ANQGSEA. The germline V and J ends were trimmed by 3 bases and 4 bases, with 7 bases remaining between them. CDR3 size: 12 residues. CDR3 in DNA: TGCAGCGTTGAGGACAGATACAATGAGCAGTTCTTC. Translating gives CSVEDRYNEQFF.

Here the CDR3 DNA reads TGTGCCAGCAGCGTAGCTCTCGGAGATACGCAGTATTTT. This encodes CASSVALGDTQYF. The chain is built from TRBV9 and TRBJ2-3; D is unclear. Germline V lookup: CDR1 SGDLS, CDR2 YYNGEE. The CDR3 extends over 13 amino acids. Trimming shortened V by 0 bases and J by 5 bases, and 7 bases separated the two germline ends.

The CDR3 DNA follows: TGCAGCGCTGATTGGGGATACGAGCAGTACTTC. It translates to CSADWGYEQYF. The chain carries TRBV29-1 and TRBJ2-7; unclear D gene. Per the germline V gene, CDR1 is SQVTM and CDR2 is ANQGSEA. V dropped 7 bases and J dropped 4 bases, with 11 bases sitting between them. CDR3 length: 11 amino acids.

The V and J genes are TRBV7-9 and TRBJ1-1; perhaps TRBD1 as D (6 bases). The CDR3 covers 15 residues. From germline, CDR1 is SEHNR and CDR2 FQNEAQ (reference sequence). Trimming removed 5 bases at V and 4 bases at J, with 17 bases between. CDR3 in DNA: TGTGCCAGCAGCGCATTACAGGGTCGGGGCACTGAAGCTTTCTTT. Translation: CASSALQGRGTEAFF.

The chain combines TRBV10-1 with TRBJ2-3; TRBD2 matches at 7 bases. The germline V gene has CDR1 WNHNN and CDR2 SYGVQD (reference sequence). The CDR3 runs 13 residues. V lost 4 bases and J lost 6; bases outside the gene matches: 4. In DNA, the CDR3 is TGCGCCAGCAGTGGGAGCGGGATGGATACGCAGTATTTT. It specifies CASSGSGMDTQYF.

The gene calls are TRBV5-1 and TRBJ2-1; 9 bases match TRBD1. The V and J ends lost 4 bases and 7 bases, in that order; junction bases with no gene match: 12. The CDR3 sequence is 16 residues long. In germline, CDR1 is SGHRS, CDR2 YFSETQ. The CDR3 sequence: CASSLPGQGSRNEQFF. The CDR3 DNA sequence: TGCGCCAGCAGCCTCCCTGGACAGGGGTCTCGGAATGAGCAGTTCTTC.

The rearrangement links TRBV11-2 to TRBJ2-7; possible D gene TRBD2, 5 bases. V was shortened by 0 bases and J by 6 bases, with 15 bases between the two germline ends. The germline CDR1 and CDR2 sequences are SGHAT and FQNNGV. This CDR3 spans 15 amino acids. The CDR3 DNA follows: TGTGCCAGCAGCTTAGACTTGCTAGCTGTCGGCGAGCAGTACTTC. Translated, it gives CASSLDLLAVGEQYF.

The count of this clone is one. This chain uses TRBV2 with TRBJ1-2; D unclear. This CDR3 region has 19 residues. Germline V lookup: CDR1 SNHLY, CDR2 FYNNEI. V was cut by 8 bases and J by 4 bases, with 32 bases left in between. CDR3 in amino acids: CASPTGPGEANRLPYGYTF. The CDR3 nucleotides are TGTGCCAGCCCCACCGGGCCTGGGGAGGCAAATAGGCTCCCCTATGGCTACACCTTC.

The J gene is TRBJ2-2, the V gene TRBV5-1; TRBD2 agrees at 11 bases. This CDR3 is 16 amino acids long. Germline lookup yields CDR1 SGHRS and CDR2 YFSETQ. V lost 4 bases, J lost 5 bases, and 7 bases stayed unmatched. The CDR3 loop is CASSPTSGSSTGELFF. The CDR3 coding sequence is TGCGCCAGCAGCCCCACTAGCGGGAGTAGTACCGGGGAGCTGTTTTTT. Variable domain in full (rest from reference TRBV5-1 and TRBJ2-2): KAGVTQTPRYLIKTRGQQVTLSCSPISGHRSVSWYQQTPGQGLQFLFEYFSETQRNKGNFPGRFSGRQFSNSRSEMNVSTLELGDSALYLCASSPTSGSSTGELFFGEGSRLTVL.

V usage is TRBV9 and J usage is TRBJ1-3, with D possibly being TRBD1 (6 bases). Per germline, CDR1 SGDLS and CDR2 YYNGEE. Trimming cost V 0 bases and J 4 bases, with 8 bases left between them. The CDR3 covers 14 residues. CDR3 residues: CASSVAGAGNTIYF. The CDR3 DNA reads TGTGCCAGCAGCGTAGCAGGGGCCGGAAACACCATATATTTT.

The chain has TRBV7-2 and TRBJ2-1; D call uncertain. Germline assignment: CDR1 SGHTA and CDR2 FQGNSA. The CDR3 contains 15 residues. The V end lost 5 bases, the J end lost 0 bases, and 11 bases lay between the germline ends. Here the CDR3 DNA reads TGTGCCAGCAGCCCCCTCCGGAGCTCCTACAATGAGCAGTTCTTC. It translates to CASSPLRSSYNEQFF.

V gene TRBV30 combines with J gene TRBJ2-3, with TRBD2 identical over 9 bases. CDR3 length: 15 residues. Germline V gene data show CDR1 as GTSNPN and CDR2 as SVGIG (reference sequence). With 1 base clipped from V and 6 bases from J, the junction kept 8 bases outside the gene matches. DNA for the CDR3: TGTGCCTGGAGTGGTAGCGGGGGACCTGGGGATACGCAGTATTTT. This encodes CAWSGSGGPGDTQYF.